One TCR beta chain is described in this entry. Antigen: not known. The sample is drawn from a study of monozygotic twins with inflammatory bowel disease. The study's findings and limits: Clonotype sharing was lower in IBD patients than healthy twins, most markedly with disease activity.

From the 5' RACE reads, TCRdb lists one entry per CDR3 protein and no DNA. The sample totals 150,000 or so distinct CDR3 sequences. This CDR3 comprises 16 residues. Germline V CDR1 and CDR2: MNHEY, SMNVEV (reference sequence). Sequencing used blood. The TCR sequence derives from a human donor with ulcerative colitis or Crohn's disease, or a healthy co-twin of an affected twin (not recorded which). The rearrangement joins TRBV27 to TRBJ2-3; TCRdb calls TRBD2, which cannot be checked without DNA. CDR3 amino acids: CASSPIRGGGTDTQYF.